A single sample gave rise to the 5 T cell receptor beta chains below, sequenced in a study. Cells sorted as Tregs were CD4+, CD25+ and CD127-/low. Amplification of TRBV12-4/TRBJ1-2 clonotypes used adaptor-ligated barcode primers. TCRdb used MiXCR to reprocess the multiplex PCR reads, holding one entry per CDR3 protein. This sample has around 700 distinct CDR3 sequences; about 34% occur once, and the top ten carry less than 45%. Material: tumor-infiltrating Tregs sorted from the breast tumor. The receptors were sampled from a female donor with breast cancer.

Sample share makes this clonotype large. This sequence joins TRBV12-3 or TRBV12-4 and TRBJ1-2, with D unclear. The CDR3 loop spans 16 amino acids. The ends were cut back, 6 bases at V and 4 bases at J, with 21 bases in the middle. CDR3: CASSYSSAGSGYGYTF. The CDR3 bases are TGTGCCAGCAGCTACTCGTCGGCTGGGTCCGGCTATGGCTACACCTTC.

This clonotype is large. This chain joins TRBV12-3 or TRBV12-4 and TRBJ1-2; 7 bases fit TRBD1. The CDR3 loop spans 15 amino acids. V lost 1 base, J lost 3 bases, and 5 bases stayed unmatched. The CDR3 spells CASSLDRGQDYGYTF. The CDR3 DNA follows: TGTGCCAGCAGTTTAGATCGAGGACAGGACTATGGCTACACCTTC.

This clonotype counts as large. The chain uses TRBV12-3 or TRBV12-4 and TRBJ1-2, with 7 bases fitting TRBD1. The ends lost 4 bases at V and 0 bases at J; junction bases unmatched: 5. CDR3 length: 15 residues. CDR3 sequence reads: CASSSGQASNYGYTF. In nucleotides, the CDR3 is TGTGCCAGCAGTTCCGGACAGGCCTCTAACTATGGCTACACCTTC.

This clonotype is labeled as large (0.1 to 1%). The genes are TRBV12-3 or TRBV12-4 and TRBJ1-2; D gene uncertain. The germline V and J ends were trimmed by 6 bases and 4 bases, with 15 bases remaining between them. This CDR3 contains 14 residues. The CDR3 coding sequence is TGTGCCAGCAGCCAGGCTTTAGGGCCCTATGGCTACACCTTC. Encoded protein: CASSQALGPYGYTF.

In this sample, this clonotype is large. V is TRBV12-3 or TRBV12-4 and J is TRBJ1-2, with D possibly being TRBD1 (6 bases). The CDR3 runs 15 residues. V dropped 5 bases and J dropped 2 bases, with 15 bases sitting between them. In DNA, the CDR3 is TGTGCCAGCAGTGTCCGGGACATACCAAACTATGGCTACACCTTC. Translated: CASSVRDIPNYGYTF.